This TCR beta chain stems from a study of cytomegalovirus exposure and HLA in healthy donors (TCRdb year 2017). Broadly, across the study: According to an earlier analysis of around 600 of the donors, 150 million to 200 million T cells yielded roughly 100 million unique TCR beta sequences and about 280 Gb of sequence data. About 300 gigabases of sequencing data and 70 million to 100 million unique TCR sequences made up an early release that covered nearly 650 HLA-typed donors. The genetic ancestry cluster associated with self-reported Caucasian donors included over 65% of the approximately 410 genotyped donors. The study aimed to test whether cataloging public T cell receptors could reveal signatures of past pathogen exposure. The study profiled the T cell repertoires of 500 to 800 subjects by immunosequencing and related them to cytomegalovirus serostatus. A separate validation cohort of more than 100 different subjects was used in addition to the approximately 700-subject first cohort. High-throughput TCR immunosequencing, statistical association of individual TCRs with disease status, and machine learning were combined to predict cytomegalovirus infection status. In a later analysis, previously published TCR beta repertoires from several hundred donors were re-analyzed and high-resolution HLA genotyping was added so that TCR occurrence patterns could be studied. Rather than drawing on any new phenotypic data, the later analysis identified candidate immune exposures from TCR beta sequences and the way those sequences occurred across donors. In an earlier analysis of 500 to 650 of the donors, high-throughput TCR beta sequencing was used to judge whether each TCR beta V gene segment behaved as functional or pseudogenic. Alongside the repertoire data, information on donor age, sex, ethnicity and CMV serostatus was compiled. A later genetic analysis used genome-wide SNP genotypes for about three fifths of the roughly 700 donors, treating that subset as a discovery cohort. All discovery cohort repertoires had been generated using a single sequencing platform. HLA typing included class I and class II loci at four-digit resolution. The number of donors typed differed by locus, with roughly 629-640 for A, B, C, DRB1 and DQB1, approximately 500 for DQA1, under 610 for DPA1, and around 460 for DPB1. Because of strong linkage in the cohort, roughly five DR-DQ haplotypes were treated as single units for association and clustering. Across approximately 420 genotyped donors of the cohort, an average of approximately 200,000 unique TCR beta nucleotide sequences per donor were sequenced, and roughly 18% of those sequences were non-productive. Broader findings and caveats from the paper: A later analysis associated around 16,000 TCR beta sequences with specific HLA alleles at a false discovery rate of 0.05. The study gave a list of about 170 TCR beta chains associated with cytomegalovirus. The 87-base-pair reads could not distinguish some IMGT-functional V segments, including TRBV6-2 and TRBV6-3, so those segments were excluded. In a later genetic analysis, a missense DCLRE1C variant was associated with V-gene and J-gene trimming of TCR beta chains, and the association was replicated in an independent cohort. According to a later genetic analysis, donors in an Asian-associated ancestry cluster had fewer N-insertions in productive TCRs than the approximately 610-donor mean. In a later analysis, HLA-associated TCR beta chains showed more clonal expansion and lower generation probabilities than non-associated chains that were equally common. A further reported finding was that TCR beta sequences accurately predicted the HLA-A and HLA-B alleles for most subjects in the first cohort. Several of the top co-occurrence clusters appeared to be linked to parvovirus B19, influenza, CMV and Epstein-Barr virus, according to a later analysis. Sequencing depth was assumed to be roughly uniform across donors in the presence/absence analyses, though that assumption may not hold. While some public TCRs were present in many individuals, most TCR sequences turned up only very rarely across donors. The classifier was reported to diagnose cytomegalovirus status with high specificity and sensitivity in both the original cohort and the validation cohort. In vitro tests confirmed that a few of the cytomegalovirus-associated TCR beta chains recognize cytomegalovirus antigens. When HLA alleles, especially DR and DQ, strongly co-occurred, TCR associations were difficult to assign to individual alleles. A later analysis found that most CMV-associated TCR beta chains appeared HLA-restricted, with HLA associations seemingly driven largely by CMV exposure. A later analysis found that TCR association rates varied across HLA loci, with DRB1 alleles showing the most associated TCRs and HLA-C alleles the fewest. Linkage disequilibrium might explain the correlated functional status among segregating V segments, but an unknown experimental factor could not be excluded. Immune exposure information for the cohort was limited to CMV serostatus. Over 15 rarely observed V segments, including chromosome 9 orphons, were excluded from the earlier analysis of 550 to 700 of the donors because counts were too low. According to the authors, the approach could potentially be generalized to other disease states and immunological phenotypes. Because HLA typing was missing for some donors at each locus, association tests included only the typed subset. Only TCR beta chains were sequenced in this cohort, and the absence of alpha or paired-chain data limited detectable features. In an earlier analysis of about 550 of the donors, most TCR beta V segments were observed in productive rearrangements about 90% or about 30% of the time, broadly matching IMGT annotations. A cluster of highly shared sequence variants was judged likely to be a technical artifact of the sequencing pipeline.

Details on this clone: No antigen is known for it. Base quality data are lacking; no much larger clone is found one base away.

The cohort comprised some 700 healthy bone marrow donors. At the time of sampling, all cohort members were nominally healthy, though unrecorded immune exposures were likely present. The donor was CMV seropositive and belonged to the group of 250 to 300 seropositive cohort members. Each donor provided a peripheral blood sample, and peripheral blood mononuclear cells were used for TCR beta sequencing. Genomic DNA extraction from the blood cell samples was performed with the Qiagen DNeasy Blood Extraction Kit. Receptor amplification or capture employed the immunoSEQ multiplex PCR assay. A mixture of 60 forward primers for TCR Vbeta segments and 13 reverse primers for TCR Jbeta segments was used in the multiplex PCR. The CDR3 region of rearranged TCR beta genes was amplified from genomic DNA by a multiplex PCR assay. Amplified TCR beta libraries were sequenced as 87-base-pair reads on the Illumina HiSeq System. Regarding the original processing steps: A later analysis counted about 82 million unique TCR beta chains across the 700 or so repertoires, and 10 million to 11 million of these chains were shared by at least two donors. Raw reads were error-corrected and collapsed into unique sequences with a nearest-neighbor algorithm that merged closely related sequences to remove PCR and sequencing errors. V, D and J gene segments were assigned by aligning CDR3 sequences to IMGT reference sequences. For a sequence to be retained, a match of at least six nucleotides was required to both a V gene segment and a J gene segment. Rearrangements were called productive when the CDR3 lacked stop codons and stayed in frame with V and J; all others were non-productive. CDR3 was defined according to IMGT convention as the region running from the second conserved V-encoded cysteine to the conserved J-encoded phenylalanine. Sequences without an unambiguous match to a single V gene segment were excluded from the earlier analysis of a few hundred of the donors. An earlier analysis of about 590 of the donors classified V segments as functional when productive rearrangements were above 56.7% and as segregating when the standard deviation between donors was above 5%. A statistical classification framework was developed to diagnose cytomegalovirus status using the catalog of TCR beta chain sequences. V and J gene assignment, in a later analysis, came from comparing TCR nucleotide sequences with IMGT/GENE-DB human TR gene sequences. Using the TCRdist pipeline, a later analysis assigned CDR3 sequences along with most-parsimonious VDJ recombination scenarios. In a later analysis, each TCR beta chain was defined by its CDR3 amino acid sequence together with its V-gene family, and reads without a unique V-gene family were excluded. To address suspected cross-contamination and a sequencing artifact, a later analysis removed 550 to 750 highly shared, low-generation-probability nucleotide sequences. A later analysis calculated a clonal expansion index for each public chain from normalized within-repertoire ranks of inferred template counts. A later analysis computed generation probabilities with a VDJ recombination model fitted to out-of-frame rearrangements, and checked the results against IGoR. Hypergeometric tests were used in a later analysis to score TCR-TCR, TCR-HLA and TCR-CMV co-occurrence, with a repertoire-size bias correction applied to the TCR pairs. False discovery rates were estimated in a later analysis by permuting HLA or CMV assignments 20 times. In a later analysis, co-occurring TCRs were grouped using DBSCAN, and TCRdist sequence similarity was added for clustering within HLA-allele-positive subsets. For co-occurrence clustering, repertoires with fewer than 30,000 or more than 120,000 public chains were excluded, along with roughly 5 repertoires with anomalous nucleotide sharing. The table comes from immuneACCESS by way of TCRdb, which keeps in-frame sequences with V and J called. Part of the clones is missing from these tables; in studies checked, under half for an unresolved V gene and the rest for unknown reasons. That table is the source of V, J and clone size, and D and trimming were worked out from the DNA. The sample data list tens of thousands of clones, and less than 80% of these were observed just once. The ten largest clonotypes hold less than 8% of the sample.

Including cysteine and phenylalanine, the CDR3 has 13 amino acids. The sequence is cut down to CDR3 DNA, 39 bases in frame from base 1. V drops 8 bases and J drops 6 bases, leaving 14 bases in between. From a lookup of the germline V gene (reference sequence), CDR1 and CDR2 are MNHEY and SMNVEV. The sequenced sample consisted of PBMCs. The rearranged segments are TRBV27 and TRBJ1-5, and the D gene may be TRBD1, 5 bases matching. The sequence came from a woman between 50 and 59 years old in good health and CMV-seropositive. The CDR3 reads as follows: CASSVEGRQPQHF. The nucleotides are TGTGCCAGCTCTGTGGAGGGGCGTCAGCCCCAGCATTTT.